Below, one TCR beta chain is given with its context. Peripheral blood genomic DNA, not sorted cells or RNA, was the template. This CDR3 contains 14 residues. Germline V CDR1 and CDR2: SGHTA, FQGNSA. V lost 7 bases and J 5 bases, leaving 14 bases between the germline ends. The data were taken from a study of T cell repertoires in aging, cancer and after chemotherapy. TRB rearrangements spanning V, D and J were amplified using mixed TRB-A/B primers. TCRdb re-called the multiplex PCR reads through MiXCR, storing one row per CDR3 protein. The data show roughly 2,700 distinct CDR3 sequences, approximately 23% seen once.

The sequence came from a human donor with a solid tumor. The rearrangement uses TRBV7-2 and TRBJ2-2, with D possibly matching TRBD2 (5 bases). Sequenced input: blood. The CDR3 DNA is TGTGCCAGCACCTCGGACCCGGGGACCGGGGAGCTGTTTTTT. This codes for CASTSDPGTGELFF.